Presented here are 7 T cell receptor beta chains from one specimen sequenced in a study of shared clonotypes between healthy human individuals. The naive CD8 subset, CD45RO-negative cells positively selected for CCR7, excluded terminally differentiated effector memory CD45RA+ cells. Assay: immunoSEQ multiplex PCR; the TCRdb copy retains only in-frame clones and omits some. The sample lists some 600,000 clones; approximately 96% were seen once. Sequencing used naive CD8+ T cells sorted from blood. All receptors come from a woman in her 30s in good health.

This chain joins TRBV4-1 and TRBJ2-2, with unresolved D. With 1 base removed from V and 4 bases from J, the gap between germline ends came to 13 bases. The CDR3 contains 16 residues. Germline lookup yields CDR1 MGHRA and CDR2 YSYEKL. In DNA form, the CDR3 reads TGCGCCAGCAGCCAAGTGTCTGTAGGGCTCACCGGGGAGCTGTTTTTT. It yields the protein CASSQVSVGLTGELFF.

The chain joins TRBV29-1 to TRBJ2-7, with 9 bases matching TRBD1. The CDR3 sequence is 13 residues long. CDR1 SQVTM and CDR2 ANQGSEA come from the germline V gene. V lost 4 bases and J lost 2; bases outside the gene matches: 3. The CDR3 bases are TGCAGCGTTGTAGGGACAGGGACCTACGAGCAGTACTTC. Its protein product is CSVVGTGTYEQYF.

The chain has TRBV27 and TRBJ2-5, with 10 positions matching TRBD2. V shed 2 bases, J shed 5 bases, and the junction held 8 bases outside the gene matches. The CDR3 contains 16 residues. Germline lookup yields CDR1 MNHEY and CDR2 SMNVEV (reference sequence). The CDR3 sequence is CASSLSGPGLAETQYF. The CDR3 coding sequence is TGTGCCAGCAGTTTAAGCGGACCGGGACTAGCGGAGACCCAGTACTTC.

CDR3 region: CASSNGPSGPYEQYF. In DNA, the CDR3 is TGTGCCAGCAGCAACGGACCCTCCGGCCCCTACGAGCAGTACTTC. V usage is TRBV6-5 and J usage is TRBJ2-7; D is unresolved. V gave up 6 bases and J gave up 2 bases, with 17 bases separating them. The CDR3 is 15 amino acids. Germline V gene data show CDR1 as MNHEY and CDR2 as SVGAGI.

The chain is built from TRBV9 and TRBJ2-4, with a possible D match to TRBD1 (5 bases). Germline CDR1 reads SGDLS; CDR2 reads YYNGEE. The CDR3 sequence is 16 residues long. Trimming left V 0 bases short and J 2 bases short, with 12 bases between. The CDR3 is CASSVGDAGSKNIQYF. CDR3 DNA sequence: TGTGCCAGCAGCGTAGGGGATGCAGGGTCCAAAAACATTCAGTACTTC.

This sequence joins TRBV5-6 and TRBJ2-7, with no clear D. V was clipped by 1 base and J by 1 base, with 15 bases between them. Germline V lookup: CDR1 SGHDT, CDR2 YYEEEE. This CDR3 has 16 amino acids. Written as DNA, the CDR3 is TGTGCCAGCAGCTTGTCGTATCTGGGCAGTTCCTACGAGCAGTACTTC. Its protein product is CASSLSYLGSSYEQYF. Full variable domain (outside the CDR3, taken from reference TRBV5-6 and TRBJ2-7): DAGVTQSPTHLIKTRGQQVTLRCSPKSGHDTVSWYQQALGQGPQFIFQYYEEEERQRGNFPDRFSGHQFPNYSSELNVNALLLGDSALYLCASSLSYLGSSYEQYFGPGTRLTVT.

In DNA form, the CDR3 reads TGCGCCAGCAGCCAAATAGGGGTGAATCAGCCCCAGCATTTT. It specifies CASSQIGVNQPQHF. The chain combines TRBV4-1 with TRBJ1-5; perhaps TRBD1 as D (5 bases). CDR1 is MGHRA, CDR2 YSYEKL, per germline. V was pared by 2 bases and J by 4 bases, with 9 bases between. The length of the CDR3 is 14 residues.